This is a list of T cell receptor beta chains from one sample in a study of regulatory T cells in long-lasting Graves disease. TCRdb analysed the multiplex PCR reads with MiXCR anew, one entry per CDR3 protein. The sample has approximately 300,000 distinct CDR3 sequences, 15% to 20% seen once. Sequenced material: peripheral blood mononuclear cells (PBMCs), taken at new diagnosis, from a patient treated with antithyroid drugs. The receptors were gathered from a female donor with Graves disease. CDR3s include the opening cysteine and the closing phenylalanine or tryptophan. The D gene is left open where the match is weak.

-	TRBV7-6	TRBJ2-2	CASSLGPGLMNTGELFF
-	TRBV20-1	TRBJ2-1	CSALGPIQYNEQFF
-	TRBV12-3/TRBV12-4	TRBJ1-1	CASSLLGKGEAFF
-	TRBV20-1	TRBJ2-7	CSVPLGGARDEQYF
TRBD1	TRBV11-2	TRBJ2-5	CASSLGKGQGAGETQYF
-	TRBV6-2/TRBV6-3	TRBJ2-1	CASSPTGAVENEQFF
-	TRBV7-2	TRBJ1-1	CASSFAGGAFF
TRBD1	TRBV15	TRBJ2-7	CATSRARTGSSYEQYF
TRBD1	TRBV9	TRBJ2-7	CASSVGQGPEQYF
TRBD1	TRBV14	TRBJ1-1	CASSWTGLNTEAFF